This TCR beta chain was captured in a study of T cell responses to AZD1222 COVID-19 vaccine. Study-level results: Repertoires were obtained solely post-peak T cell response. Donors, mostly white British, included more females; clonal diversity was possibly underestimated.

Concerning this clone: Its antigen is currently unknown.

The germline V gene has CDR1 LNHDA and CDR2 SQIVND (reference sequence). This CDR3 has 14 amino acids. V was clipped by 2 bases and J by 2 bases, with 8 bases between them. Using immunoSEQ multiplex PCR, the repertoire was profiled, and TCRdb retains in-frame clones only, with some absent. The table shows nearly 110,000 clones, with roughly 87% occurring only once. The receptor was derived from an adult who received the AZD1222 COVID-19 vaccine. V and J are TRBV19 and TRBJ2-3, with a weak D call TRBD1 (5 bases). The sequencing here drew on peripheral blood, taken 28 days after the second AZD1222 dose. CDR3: CASSILGPTDTQYF. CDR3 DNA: TGTGCCAGTAGTATATTGGGGCCCACAGATACGCAGTATTTT.